This TCR beta chain was observed in a study of blood T cell repertoires in COVID-19. Study details: Whether acute or convalescent, the COVID-19 samples came from the United States, Italy and Spain. Sample material is recorded as cDNA or gDNA derived from T cells, B-cell-depleted T cells, or PBMCs.

Trimming took off 1 base at V and 7 bases at J, with 5 bases between the two ends. From germline, CDR1 is GTSNPN and CDR2 SVGIG (reference sequence). CDR3 length: 11 amino acids. Authors' processing steps: Estimation of nucleated cell counts relied on the amplification of reference gene primers. Sequencing was performed with immunoSEQ multiplex PCR; in TCRdb, only in-frame clones are kept and a portion is missing. V, J and clone size are those of that table, while D and trimming were read from the DNA. The sample holds about 42,000 clones; 85% to 90% are singletons and the top ten take roughly 8.1%. The receptor was derived from a man younger than 45 with active or convalescent COVID-19. The rearrangement uses TRBV30 and TRBJ2-1; D remains ambiguous. The sample was peripheral blood. The CDR3 here is CAWSARNEQFF. CDR3 bases: TGTGCCTGGAGTGCGAGGAATGAGCAGTTCTTC.